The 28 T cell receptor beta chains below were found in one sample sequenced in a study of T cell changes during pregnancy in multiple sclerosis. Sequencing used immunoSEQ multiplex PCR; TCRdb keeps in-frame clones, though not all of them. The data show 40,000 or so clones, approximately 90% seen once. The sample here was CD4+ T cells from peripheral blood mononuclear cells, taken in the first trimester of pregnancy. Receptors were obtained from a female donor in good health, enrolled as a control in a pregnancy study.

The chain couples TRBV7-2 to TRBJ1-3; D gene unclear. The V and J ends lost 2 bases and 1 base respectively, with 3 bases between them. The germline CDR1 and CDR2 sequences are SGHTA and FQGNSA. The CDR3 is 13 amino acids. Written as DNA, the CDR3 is TGTGCCAGCAGCTTACCATCTGGAAACACCATATATTTT. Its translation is CASSLPSGNTIYF.

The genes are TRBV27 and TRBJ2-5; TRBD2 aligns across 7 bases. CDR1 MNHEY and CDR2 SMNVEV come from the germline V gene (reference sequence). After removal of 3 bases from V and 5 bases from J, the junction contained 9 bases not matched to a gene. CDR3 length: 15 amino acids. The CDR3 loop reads CASSFFTAGEETQYF. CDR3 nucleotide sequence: TGTGCCAGCAGTTTTTTCACCGCGGGGGAGGAGACCCAGTACTTC.

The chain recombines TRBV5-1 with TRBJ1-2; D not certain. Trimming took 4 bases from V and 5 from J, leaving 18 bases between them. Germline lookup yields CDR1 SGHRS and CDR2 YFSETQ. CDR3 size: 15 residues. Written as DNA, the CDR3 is TGCGCCAGCAGCCTATCTTCGGGAACAACATATGGCTACACCTTC. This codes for CASSLSSGTTYGYTF.

CDR3 region: CASSNSEETQYF. CDR3 nucleotide sequence: TGCGCCAGCAGTAATTCCGAAGAGACCCAGTACTTC. The J gene is TRBJ2-5, the V gene TRBV5-1; D is unresolved. The V gene lost 5 bases and the J gene lost 3 bases, with 8 bases spanning the gap. The CDR3 is 12 residues long. Germline-derived CDR1 and CDR2 are SGHRS and YFSETQ. Full variable domain (rest looked up from reference TRBV5-1 and TRBJ2-5): KAGVTQTPRYLIKTRGQQVTLSCSPISGHRSVSWYQQTPGQGLQFLFEYFSETQRNKGNFPGRFSGRQFSNSRSEMNVSTLELGDSALYLCASSNSEETQYFGPGTRLLVL.

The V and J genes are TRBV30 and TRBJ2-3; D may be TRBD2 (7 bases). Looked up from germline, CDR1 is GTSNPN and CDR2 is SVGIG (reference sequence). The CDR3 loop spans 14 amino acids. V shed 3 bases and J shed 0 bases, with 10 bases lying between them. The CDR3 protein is CAWRRGPSTDTQYF. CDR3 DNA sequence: TGTGCCTGGAGGCGGGGGCCTAGCACAGATACGCAGTATTTT. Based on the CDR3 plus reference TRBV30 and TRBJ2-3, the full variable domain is SQTIHQWPATLVQPVGSPLSLECTVEGTSNPNLYWYRQAAGRGLQLLFYSVGIGQISSEVPQNLSASRPQDRQFILSSKKLLLSDSGFYLCAWRRGPSTDTQYFGPGTRLTVL.

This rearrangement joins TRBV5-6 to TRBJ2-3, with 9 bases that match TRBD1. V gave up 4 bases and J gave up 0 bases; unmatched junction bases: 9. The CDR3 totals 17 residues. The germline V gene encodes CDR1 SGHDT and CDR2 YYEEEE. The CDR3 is CASSRTRQGGSTDTQYF. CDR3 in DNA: TGTGCCAGCAGCCGAACTCGACAGGGGGGTAGCACAGATACGCAGTATTTT.

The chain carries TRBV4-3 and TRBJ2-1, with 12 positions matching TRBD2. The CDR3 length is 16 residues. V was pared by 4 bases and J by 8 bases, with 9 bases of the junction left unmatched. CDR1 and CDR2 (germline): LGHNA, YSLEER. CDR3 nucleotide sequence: TGCGCCAGCAGCCCAGGGGGGCTAGCGGGGGGGGATGAGCAGTTCTTC. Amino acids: CASSPGGLAGGDEQFF.

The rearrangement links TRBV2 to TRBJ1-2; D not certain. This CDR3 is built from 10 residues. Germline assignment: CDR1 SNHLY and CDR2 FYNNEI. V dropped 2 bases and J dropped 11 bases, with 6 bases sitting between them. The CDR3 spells CASSEFQYTF. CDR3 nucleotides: TGTGCCAGCAGTGAATTCCAGTACACCTTC.

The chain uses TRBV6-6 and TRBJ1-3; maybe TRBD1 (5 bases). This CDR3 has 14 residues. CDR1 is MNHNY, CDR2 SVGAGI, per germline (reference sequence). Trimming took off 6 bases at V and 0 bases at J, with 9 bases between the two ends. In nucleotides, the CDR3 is TGTGCCAGCAGGGGAGGGGTCTCTGGAAACACCATATATTTT. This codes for CASRGGVSGNTIYF.

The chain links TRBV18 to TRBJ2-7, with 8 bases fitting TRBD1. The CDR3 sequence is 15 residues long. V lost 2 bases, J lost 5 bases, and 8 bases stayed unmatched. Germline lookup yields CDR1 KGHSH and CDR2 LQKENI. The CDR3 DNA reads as TGTGCCAGCTCACCAAACGGACAGGGTTTCAACGAGCAGTACTTC. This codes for CASSPNGQGFNEQYF.

The CDR3 nucleotides read TGTGCCAGCTCACAGCTCACCGCCCCATCTGGGGCCAACGTCCTGACTTTC. Its protein product is CASSQLTAPSGANVLTF. V is TRBV18 and J is TRBJ2-6, with D unresolved. Between the trimmed V and J ends, which lost 4 bases and 1 base, there was a span of 14 bases. Germline V gene lookup returns CDR1 KGHSH and CDR2 LQKENI. The CDR3 is made up of 17 amino acids.

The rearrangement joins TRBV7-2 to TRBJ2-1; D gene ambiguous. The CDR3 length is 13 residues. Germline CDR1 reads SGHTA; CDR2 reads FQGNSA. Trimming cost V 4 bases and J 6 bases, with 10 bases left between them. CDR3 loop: CASSSPSPNEQFF. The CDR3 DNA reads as TGTGCCAGCAGCTCCCCCTCCCCCAATGAGCAGTTCTTC.

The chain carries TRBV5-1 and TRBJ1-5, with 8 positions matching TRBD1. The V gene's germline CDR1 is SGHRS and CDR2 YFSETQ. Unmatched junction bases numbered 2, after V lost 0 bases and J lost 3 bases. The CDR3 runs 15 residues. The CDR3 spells CASSLGTGFNQPQHF. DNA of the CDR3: TGCGCCAGCAGCTTGGGGACAGGGTTCAATCAGCCCCAGCATTTT.

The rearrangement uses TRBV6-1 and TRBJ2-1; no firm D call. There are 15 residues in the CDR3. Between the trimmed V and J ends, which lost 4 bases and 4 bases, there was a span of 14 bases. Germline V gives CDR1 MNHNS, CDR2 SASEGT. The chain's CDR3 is CASSALTGPYNEQFF. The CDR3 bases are TGTGCCAGCAGTGCCCTGACTGGTCCGTACAATGAGCAGTTCTTC.

The CDR3 is CASRNGDRGGTNQPQHF. CDR3 sequence (DNA): TGTGCCAGCAGAAATGGGGACAGGGGAGGCACCAATCAGCCCCAGCATTTT. V and J are TRBV27 and TRBJ1-5; 10 bases are shared with TRBD1. The junction had 11 bases not matched to a gene; V was cut back by 6 bases and J by 3 bases. The CDR3 consists of 17 residues. The V gene's germline CDR1 is MNHEY and CDR2 SMNVEV (reference sequence).

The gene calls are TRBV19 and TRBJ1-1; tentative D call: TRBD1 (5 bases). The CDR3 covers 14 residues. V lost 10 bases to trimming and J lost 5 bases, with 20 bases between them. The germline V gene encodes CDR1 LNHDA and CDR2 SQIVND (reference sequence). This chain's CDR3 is CATMPVGGWTEAFF. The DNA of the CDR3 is TGTGCCACCATGCCCGTCGGGGGATGGACTGAAGCTTTCTTT.

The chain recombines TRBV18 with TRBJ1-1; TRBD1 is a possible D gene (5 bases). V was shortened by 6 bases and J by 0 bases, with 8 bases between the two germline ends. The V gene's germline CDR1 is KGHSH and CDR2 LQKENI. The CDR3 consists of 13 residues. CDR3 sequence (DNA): TGTGCCAGCTCCGGGACTTTGAACACTGAAGCTTTCTTT. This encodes CASSGTLNTEAFF.

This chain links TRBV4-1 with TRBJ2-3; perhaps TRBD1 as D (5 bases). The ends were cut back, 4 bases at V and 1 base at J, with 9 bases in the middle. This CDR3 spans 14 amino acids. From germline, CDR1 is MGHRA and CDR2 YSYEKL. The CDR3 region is CASSREQGTDTQYF. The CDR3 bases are TGCGCCAGCAGCCGTGAACAGGGCACAGATACGCAGTATTTT.

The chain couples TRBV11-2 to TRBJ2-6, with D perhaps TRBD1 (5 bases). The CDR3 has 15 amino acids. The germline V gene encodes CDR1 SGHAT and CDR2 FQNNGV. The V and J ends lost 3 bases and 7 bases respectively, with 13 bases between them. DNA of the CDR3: TGTGCCAGCAGCTTTACAGGTTTAGGAGCCAACGTCCTGACTTTC. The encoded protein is CASSFTGLGANVLTF.

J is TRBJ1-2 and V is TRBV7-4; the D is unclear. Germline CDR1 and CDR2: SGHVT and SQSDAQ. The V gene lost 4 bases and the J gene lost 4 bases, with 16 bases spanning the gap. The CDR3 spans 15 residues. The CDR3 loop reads CASSYRPRTAYGYTF. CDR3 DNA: TGTGCCAGCAGCTATAGGCCTCGCACAGCCTATGGCTACACCTTC.

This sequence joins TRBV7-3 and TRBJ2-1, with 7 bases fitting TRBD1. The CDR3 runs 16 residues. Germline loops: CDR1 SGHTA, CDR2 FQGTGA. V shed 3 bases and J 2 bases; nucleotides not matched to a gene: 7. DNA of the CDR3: TGTGCCAGCAGCTTTTCCGGGACAGAAACCTACAATGAGCAGTTCTTC. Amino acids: CASSFSGTETYNEQFF.

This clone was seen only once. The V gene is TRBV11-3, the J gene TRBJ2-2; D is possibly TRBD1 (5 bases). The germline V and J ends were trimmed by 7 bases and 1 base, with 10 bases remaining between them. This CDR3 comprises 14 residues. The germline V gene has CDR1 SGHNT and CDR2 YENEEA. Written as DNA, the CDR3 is TGTGCCAGCACTCCCACAGGGAACACCGGGGAGCTGTTTTTT. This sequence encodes CASTPTGNTGELFF.

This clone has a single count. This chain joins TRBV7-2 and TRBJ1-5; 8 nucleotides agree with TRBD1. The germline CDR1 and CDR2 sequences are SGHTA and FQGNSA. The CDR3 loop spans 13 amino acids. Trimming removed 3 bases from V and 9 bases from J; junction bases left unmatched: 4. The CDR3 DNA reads TGTGCCAGCAGCTTGGACAGGGTCGGGCCCCAGCATTTT. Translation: CASSLDRVGPQHF.

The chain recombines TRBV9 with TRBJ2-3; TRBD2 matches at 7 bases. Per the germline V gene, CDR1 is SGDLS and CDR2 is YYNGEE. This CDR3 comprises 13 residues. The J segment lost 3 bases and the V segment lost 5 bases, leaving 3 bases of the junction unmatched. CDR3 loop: CASRGGSTDTQYF. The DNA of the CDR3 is TGTGCCAGCAGGGGGGGGAGTACAGATACGCAGTATTTT.

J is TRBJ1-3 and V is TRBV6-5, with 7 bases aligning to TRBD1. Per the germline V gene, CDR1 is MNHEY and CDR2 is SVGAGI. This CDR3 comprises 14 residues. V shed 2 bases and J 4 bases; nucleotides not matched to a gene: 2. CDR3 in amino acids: CASSYAGQGNTIYF. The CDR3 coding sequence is TGTGCCAGCAGTTACGCGGGACAGGGAAACACCATATATTTT.

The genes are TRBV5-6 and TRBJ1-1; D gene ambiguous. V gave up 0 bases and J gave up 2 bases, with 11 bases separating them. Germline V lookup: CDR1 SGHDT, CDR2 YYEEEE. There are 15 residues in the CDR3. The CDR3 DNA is TGTGCCAGCAGCTTGGGGGCGCCATTAAACACTGAAGCTTTCTTT. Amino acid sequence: CASSLGAPLNTEAFF.

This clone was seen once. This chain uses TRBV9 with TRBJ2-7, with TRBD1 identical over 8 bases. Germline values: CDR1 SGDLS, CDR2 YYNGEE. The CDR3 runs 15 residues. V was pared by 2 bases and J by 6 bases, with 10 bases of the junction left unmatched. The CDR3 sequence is CASSVGGTGVREQYF. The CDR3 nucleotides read TGTGCCAGCAGCGTCGGTGGGACAGGAGTCCGCGAGCAGTACTTC.

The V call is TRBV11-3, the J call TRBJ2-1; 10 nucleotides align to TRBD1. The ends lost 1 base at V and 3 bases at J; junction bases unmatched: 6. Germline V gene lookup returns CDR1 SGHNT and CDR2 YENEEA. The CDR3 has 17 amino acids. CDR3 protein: CASSLVAGTGDYNEQFF. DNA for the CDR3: TGTGCCAGCAGCTTAGTAGCCGGGACAGGGGACTACAATGAGCAGTTCTTC.